The present TCR beta chain was sequenced within a study of vaccination effects on CD4 cells after COVID-19. For this clone: Its antigen is as yet unknown.

This CDR3 contains 16 residues. V was clipped by 6 bases and J by 3 bases, with 23 bases between them. Germline lookup yields CDR1 GTSNPN and CDR2 SVGIG (reference sequence). Sequencing used immunoSEQ multiplex PCR; TCRdb keeps in-frame clones, though not all of them. In the table there are 70,000 or so clones, 75% to 80% of which are singletons. Following culture for nine to ten days, CD4+ T cells were isolated. This receptor was taken from a human donor who received a COVID-19 vaccine. The specimen comprised CD4+ T cells from PBMCs cultured without peptide, sampled before COVID-19 vaccination. The chain recombines TRBV30 with TRBJ1-1, with D perhaps matching TRBD1 (6 bases). CDR3 nucleotide sequence: TGTGCCTGCTCCCGGCGGGGGGGGCGAGGGGACACTGAAGCTTTCTTT. It codes for CACSRRGGRGDTEAFF.